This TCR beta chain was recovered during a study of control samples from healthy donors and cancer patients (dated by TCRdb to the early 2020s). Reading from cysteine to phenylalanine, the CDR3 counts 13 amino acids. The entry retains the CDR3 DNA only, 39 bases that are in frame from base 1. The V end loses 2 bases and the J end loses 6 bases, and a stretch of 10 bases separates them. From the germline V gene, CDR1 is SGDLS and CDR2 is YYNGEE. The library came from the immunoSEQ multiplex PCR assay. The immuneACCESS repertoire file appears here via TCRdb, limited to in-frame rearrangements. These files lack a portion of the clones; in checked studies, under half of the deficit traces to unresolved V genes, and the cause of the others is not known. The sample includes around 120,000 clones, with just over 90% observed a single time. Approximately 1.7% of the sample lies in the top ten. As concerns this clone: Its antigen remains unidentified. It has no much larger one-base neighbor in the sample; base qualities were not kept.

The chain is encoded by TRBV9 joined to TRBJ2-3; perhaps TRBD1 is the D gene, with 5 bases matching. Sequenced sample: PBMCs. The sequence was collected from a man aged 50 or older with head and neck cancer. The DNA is TGTGCCAGCAGCGTTAGTGGGGCGGATACGCAGTATTTT. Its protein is CASSVSGADTQYF.